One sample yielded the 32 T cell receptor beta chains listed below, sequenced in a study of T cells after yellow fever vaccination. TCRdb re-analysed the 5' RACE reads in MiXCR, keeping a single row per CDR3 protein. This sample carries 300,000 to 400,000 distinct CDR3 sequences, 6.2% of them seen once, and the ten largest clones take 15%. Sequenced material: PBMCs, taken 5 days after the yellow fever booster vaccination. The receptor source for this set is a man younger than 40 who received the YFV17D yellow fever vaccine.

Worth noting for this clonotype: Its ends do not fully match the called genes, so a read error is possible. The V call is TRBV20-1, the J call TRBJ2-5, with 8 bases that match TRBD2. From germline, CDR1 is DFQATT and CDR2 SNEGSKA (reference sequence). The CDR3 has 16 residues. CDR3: CCARDQVAGMSGTQYF. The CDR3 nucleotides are TGCTGTGCTAGAGATCAGGTAGCGGGAATGAGCGGGACCCAGTACTTC.

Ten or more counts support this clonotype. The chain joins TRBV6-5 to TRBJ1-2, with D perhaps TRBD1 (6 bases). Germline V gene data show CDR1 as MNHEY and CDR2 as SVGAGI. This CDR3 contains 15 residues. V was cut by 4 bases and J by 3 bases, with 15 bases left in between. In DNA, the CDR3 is TGTGCCAGCAGTTTACTCTTCGGGGGCCACTATGGCTACACCTTC. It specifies CASSLLFGGHYGYTF.

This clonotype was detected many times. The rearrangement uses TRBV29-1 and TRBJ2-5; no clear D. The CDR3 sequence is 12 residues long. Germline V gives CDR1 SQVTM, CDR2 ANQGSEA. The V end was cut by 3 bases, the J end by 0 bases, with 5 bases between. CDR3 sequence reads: CSVEADQETQYF. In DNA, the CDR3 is TGCAGCGTTGAGGCAGACCAAGAGACCCAGTACTTC.

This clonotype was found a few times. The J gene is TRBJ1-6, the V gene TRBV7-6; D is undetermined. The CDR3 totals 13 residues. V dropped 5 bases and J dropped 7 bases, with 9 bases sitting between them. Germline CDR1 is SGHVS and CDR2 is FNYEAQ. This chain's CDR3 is CASSPMGNSPLHF. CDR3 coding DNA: TGTGCCAGCAGCCCGATGGGGAATTCACCCCTCCACTTT.

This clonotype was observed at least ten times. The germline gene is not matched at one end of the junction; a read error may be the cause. This CDR3 reads CASSYYEGTGSDF. CDR3 nucleotides: TGTGCCAGCAGCTACTACGAGGGGACGGGATCCGATTTC. This chain links TRBV7-9 with TRBJ2-1, with D perhaps given as TRBD1 or TRBD2 (5 bases each). Germline CDR1 SEHNR, CDR2 FQNEAQ (reference sequence). CDR3 length: 13 amino acids.

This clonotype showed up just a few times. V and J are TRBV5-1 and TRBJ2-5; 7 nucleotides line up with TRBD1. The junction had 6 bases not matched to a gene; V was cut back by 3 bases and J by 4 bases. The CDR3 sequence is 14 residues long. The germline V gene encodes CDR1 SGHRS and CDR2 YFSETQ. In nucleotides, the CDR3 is TGCGCCAGCAGCTCTGGTAGGGGGCTAGAGACCCAGTACTTC. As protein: CASSSGRGLETQYF.

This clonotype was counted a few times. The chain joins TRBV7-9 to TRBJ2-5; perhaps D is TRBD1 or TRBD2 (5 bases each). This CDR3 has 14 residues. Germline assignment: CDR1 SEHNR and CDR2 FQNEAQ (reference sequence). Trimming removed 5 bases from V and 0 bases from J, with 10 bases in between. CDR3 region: CASSRDGYQETQYF. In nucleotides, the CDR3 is TGTGCCAGCAGCCGGGACGGGTACCAAGAGACCCAGTACTTC.

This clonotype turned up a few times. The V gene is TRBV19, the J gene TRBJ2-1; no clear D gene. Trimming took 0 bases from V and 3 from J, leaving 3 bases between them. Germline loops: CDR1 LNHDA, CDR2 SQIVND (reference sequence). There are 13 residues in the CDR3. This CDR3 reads CASSIDGYNEQFF. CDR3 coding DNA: TGTGCCAGTAGTATAGACGGCTACAATGAGCAGTTCTTC. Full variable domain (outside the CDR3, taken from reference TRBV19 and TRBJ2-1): DGGITQSPKYLFRKEGQNVTLSCEQNLNHDAMYWYRQDPGQGLRLIYYSQIVNDFQKGDIAEGYSVSREKKESFPLTVTSAQKNPTAFYLCASSIDGYNEQFFGPGTRLTVL.

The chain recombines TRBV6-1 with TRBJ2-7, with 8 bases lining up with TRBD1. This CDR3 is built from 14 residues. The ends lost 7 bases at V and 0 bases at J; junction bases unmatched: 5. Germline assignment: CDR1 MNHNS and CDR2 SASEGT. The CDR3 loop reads CASTGDRSSYEQYF. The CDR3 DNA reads TGTGCCAGCACGGGGGACAGGTCCTCCTACGAGCAGTACTTC.

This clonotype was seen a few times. This CDR3 is CSATGTSGSLSYNEQFF. As DNA, the CDR3 is TGCAGTGCGACCGGGACTAGCGGGAGTTTGTCCTACAATGAGCAGTTCTTC. V and J are TRBV20-1 and TRBJ2-1, with TRBD2 matching over 14 bases. CDR3 size: 17 residues. Losses at the gene ends were 6 bases for V and 1 base for J; bases not matched to a gene: 8. Germline CDR1 reads DFQATT; CDR2 reads SNEGSKA (reference sequence).

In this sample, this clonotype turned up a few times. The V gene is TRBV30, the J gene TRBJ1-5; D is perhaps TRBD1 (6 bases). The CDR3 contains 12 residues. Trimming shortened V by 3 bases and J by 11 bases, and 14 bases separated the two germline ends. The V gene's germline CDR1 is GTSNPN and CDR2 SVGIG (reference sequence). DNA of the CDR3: TGTGCCTGGAGCTCTACAGGGCTGGCCCAGCATTTT. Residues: CAWSSTGLAQHF.

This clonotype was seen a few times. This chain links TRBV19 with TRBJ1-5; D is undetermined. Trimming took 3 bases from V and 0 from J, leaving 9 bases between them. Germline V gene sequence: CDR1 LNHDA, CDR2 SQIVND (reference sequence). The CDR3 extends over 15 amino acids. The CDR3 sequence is CASSISPYSNQPQHF. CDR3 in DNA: TGTGCCAGTAGTATCAGTCCATATAGCAATCAGCCCCAGCATTTT.

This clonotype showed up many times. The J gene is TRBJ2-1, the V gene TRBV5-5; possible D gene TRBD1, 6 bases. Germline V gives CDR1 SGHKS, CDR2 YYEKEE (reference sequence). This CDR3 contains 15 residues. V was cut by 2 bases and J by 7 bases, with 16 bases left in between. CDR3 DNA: TGTGCCAGCAGCTTCCCAGGGGCAATTGGAAATGAGCAGTTCTTC. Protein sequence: CASSFPGAIGNEQFF.

CDR3 nucleotides: TGTGCCAGCAGTTTGGGGGCGGGGGGCGGTGAGCAGTTCTTC. As protein: CASSLGAGGGEQFF. V and J are TRBV27 and TRBJ2-1, with 8 bases identical to TRBD2. The CDR3 has 14 amino acids. With 3 bases clipped from V and 9 bases from J, the junction kept 7 bases outside the gene matches. Germline CDR1 reads MNHEY; CDR2 reads SMNVEV (reference sequence).

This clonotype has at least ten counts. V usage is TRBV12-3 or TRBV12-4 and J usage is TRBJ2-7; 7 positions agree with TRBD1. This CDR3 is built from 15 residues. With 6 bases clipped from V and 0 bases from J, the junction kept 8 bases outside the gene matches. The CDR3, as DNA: TGTGCCAGCAGCGGACAGGCAGGGCTCTCCTACGAGCAGTACTTC. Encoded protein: CASSGQAGLSYEQYF.

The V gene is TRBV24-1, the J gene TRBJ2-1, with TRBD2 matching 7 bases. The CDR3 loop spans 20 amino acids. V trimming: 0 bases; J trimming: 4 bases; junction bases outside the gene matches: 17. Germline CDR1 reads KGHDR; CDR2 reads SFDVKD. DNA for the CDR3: TGTGCCACCAGTGATTTGCAACCCTTGACTAGCTCTAGGGGATACAATGAGCAGTTCTTC. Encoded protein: CATSDLQPLTSSRGYNEQFF.

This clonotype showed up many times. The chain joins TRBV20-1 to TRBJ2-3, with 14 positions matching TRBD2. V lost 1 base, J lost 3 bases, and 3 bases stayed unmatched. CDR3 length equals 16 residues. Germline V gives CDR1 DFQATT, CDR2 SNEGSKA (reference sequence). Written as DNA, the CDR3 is TGCAGTGCTAGAGCGGGACTAGCGGGAGCGACAGATACGCAGTATTTT. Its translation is CSARAGLAGATDTQYF.

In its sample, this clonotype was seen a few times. The CDR3 nucleotides read TGTGCCAGCAGCCCCTCTAGCGGAACAGCCGGGGAGCTGTTTTTT. Protein sequence: CASSPSSGTAGELFF. V and J are TRBV9 and TRBJ2-2; 7 nucleotides agree with TRBD2. CDR3 length: 15 residues. With V trimmed by 4 bases and J by 6 bases, 9 bases remained unmatched. CDR1 and CDR2 from the germline V gene are SGDLS and YYNGEE.

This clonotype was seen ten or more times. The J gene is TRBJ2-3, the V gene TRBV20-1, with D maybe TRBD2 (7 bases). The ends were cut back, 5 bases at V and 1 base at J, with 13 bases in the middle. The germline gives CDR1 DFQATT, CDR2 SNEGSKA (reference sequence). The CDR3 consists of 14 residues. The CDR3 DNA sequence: TGCAGTGCTGGGGGGGGCCTTCGCACAGATACGCAGTATTTT. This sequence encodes CSAGGGLRTDTQYF.

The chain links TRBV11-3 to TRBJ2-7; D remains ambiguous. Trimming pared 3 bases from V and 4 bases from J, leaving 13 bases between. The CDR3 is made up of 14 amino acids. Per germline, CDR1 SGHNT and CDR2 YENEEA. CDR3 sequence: CASSFGPPPYEQYF. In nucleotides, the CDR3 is TGTGCCAGCAGCTTCGGACCGCCGCCTTACGAGCAGTACTTC.

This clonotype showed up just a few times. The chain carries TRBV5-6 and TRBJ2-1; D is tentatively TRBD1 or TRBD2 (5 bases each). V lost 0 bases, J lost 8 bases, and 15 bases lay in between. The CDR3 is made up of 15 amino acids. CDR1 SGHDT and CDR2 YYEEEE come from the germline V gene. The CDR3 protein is CASSLDRDPFDEQFF. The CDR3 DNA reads TGTGCCAGCAGCTTGGATCGGGACCCTTTCGATGAGCAGTTCTTC.

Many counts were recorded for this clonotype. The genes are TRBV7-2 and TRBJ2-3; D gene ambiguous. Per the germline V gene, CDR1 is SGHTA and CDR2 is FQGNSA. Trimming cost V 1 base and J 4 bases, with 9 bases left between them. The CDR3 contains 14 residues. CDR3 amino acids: CASSLVWSSDTQYF. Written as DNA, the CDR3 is TGTGCCAGCAGCTTAGTTTGGAGTTCAGATACGCAGTATTTT. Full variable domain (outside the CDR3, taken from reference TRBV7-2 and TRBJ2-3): GAGVSQSPSNKVTEKGKDVELRCDPISGHTALYWYRQSLGQGLEFLIYFQGNSAPDKSGLPSDRFSAERTGGSVSTLTIQRTQQEDSAVYLCASSLVWSSDTQYFGPGTRLTVL.

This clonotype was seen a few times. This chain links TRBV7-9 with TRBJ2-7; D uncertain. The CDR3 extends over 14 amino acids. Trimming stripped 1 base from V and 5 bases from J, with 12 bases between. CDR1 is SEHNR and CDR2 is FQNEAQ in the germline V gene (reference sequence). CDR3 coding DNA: TGTGCCAGCAGCTTAGTGGGTAGTTCCCACGAGCAGTACTTC. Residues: CASSLVGSSHEQYF.

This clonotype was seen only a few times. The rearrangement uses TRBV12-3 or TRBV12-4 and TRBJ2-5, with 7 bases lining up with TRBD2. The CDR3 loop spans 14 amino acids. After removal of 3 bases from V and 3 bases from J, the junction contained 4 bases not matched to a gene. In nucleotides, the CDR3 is TGTGCCAGCAGTTTTCGGGGGGTTGAAGAGACCCAGTACTTC. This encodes CASSFRGVEETQYF.

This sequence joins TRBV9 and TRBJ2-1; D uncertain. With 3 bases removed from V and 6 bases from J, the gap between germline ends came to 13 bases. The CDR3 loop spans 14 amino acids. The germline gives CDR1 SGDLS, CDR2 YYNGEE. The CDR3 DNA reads TGTGCCAGCAGCGCTCACCCAGTGCCCAATGAGCAGTTCTTC. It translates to CASSAHPVPNEQFF.

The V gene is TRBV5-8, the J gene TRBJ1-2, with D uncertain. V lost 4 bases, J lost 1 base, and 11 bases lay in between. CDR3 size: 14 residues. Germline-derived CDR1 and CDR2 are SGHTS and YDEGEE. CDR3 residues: CASSLVPNNYGYTF. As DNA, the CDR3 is TGTGCCAGCAGCCTCGTTCCAAATAACTATGGCTACACCTTC.

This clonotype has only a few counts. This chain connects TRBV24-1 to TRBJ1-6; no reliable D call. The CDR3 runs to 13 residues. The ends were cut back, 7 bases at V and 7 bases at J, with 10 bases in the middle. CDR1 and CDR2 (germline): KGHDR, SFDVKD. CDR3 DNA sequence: TGTGCCACCAGGCGAACCGTCAATTCACCCCTCCACTTT. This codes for CATRRTVNSPLHF.

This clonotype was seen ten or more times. The CDR3 coding sequence is TGCAGCGTTGAAGAGCCTAGCGGGGGCTCCTACAATGAGCAGTTCTTC. Translating gives CSVEEPSGGSYNEQFF. The V and J genes are TRBV29-1 and TRBJ2-1, with 10 bases lining up with TRBD2. V trimming: 0 bases; J trimming: 0 bases; junction bases outside the gene matches: 2. The CDR3 totals 16 residues. Germline V lookup: CDR1 SQVTM, CDR2 ANQGSEA.

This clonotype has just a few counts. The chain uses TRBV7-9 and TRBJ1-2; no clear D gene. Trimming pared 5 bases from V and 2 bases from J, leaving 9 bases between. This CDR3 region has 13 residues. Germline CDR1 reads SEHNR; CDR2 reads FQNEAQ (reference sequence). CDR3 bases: TGTGCCAGCAGCCGAGCGCGCAACTATGGCTACACCTTC. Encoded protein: CASSRARNYGYTF.

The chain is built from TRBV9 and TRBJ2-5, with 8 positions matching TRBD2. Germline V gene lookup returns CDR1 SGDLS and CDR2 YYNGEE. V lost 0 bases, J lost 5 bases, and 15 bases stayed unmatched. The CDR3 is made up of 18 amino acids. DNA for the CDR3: TGTGCCAGCAGCGTAGATCGGGAGGGGGGGAGACCAAGGGAGACCCAGTACTTC. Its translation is CASSVDREGGRPRETQYF. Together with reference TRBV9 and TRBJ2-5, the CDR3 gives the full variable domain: DSGVTQTPKHLITATGQRVTLRCSPRSGDLSVYWYQQSLDQGLQFLIQYYNGEERAKGNILERFSAQQFPDLHSELNLSSLELGDSALYFCASSVDREGGRPRETQYFGPGTRLLVL.

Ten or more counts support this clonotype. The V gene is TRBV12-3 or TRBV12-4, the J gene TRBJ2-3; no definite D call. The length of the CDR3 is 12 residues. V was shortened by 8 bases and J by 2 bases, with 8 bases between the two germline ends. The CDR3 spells CASPDATDTQYF. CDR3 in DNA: TGTGCCAGCCCCGACGCCACAGATACGCAGTATTTT.

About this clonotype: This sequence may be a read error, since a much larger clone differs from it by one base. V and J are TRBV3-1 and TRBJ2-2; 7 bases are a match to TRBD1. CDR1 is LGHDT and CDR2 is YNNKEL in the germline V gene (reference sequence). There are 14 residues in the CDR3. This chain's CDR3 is CASSPTGNTGEPFF. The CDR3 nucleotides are TGTGCCAGCAGCCCGACAGGGAACACCGGGGAGCCGTTTTTT.